This TCR beta chain was sequenced for a study of blood T cell repertoires in COVID-19. CDR1 is ENHRY, CDR2 SYGVKD, per germline. This CDR3 spans 15 amino acids. V was pared by 6 bases and J by 2 bases, with 8 bases of the junction left unmatched. Sequencing used immunoSEQ multiplex PCR; TCRdb keeps in-frame clones, though not all of them. The sample consists of some 300,000 clones, around 89% of them appearing once. This chain joins TRBV10-3 and TRBJ1-1; 8 nucleotides match TRBD1. The clonotype originates from a woman aged 25 to 39 who had recovered from COVID-19. Specimen: peripheral blood. The CDR3 is CAIRVETGENTEAFF. The CDR3, as DNA: TGTGCCATCAGGGTGGAGACAGGGGAAAACACTGAAGCTTTCTTT.